These 19 T cell receptor beta chains came from one sample sequenced in a study of vaccination effects on CD4 cells after COVID-19. No antigens are known for them. Antigen-specific CD4+ T cell clonotypes were called by their expansion after viral peptide-pool culture in ViraFEST. A roughly ten-day culture period preceded the isolation of CD4+ T cells. Either the mRNA-1273 or the BNT162b2 vaccine was given to participants as two doses. This table comes from immunoSEQ multiplex PCR, and its TCRdb copy is limited to in-frame clones, with some not included. The sample lists around 30,000 clones, more than 60% seen once, with approximately 10% in the top ten. Sample: CD4+ T cells from PBMCs cultured with HCoV-NL63 spike peptides, taken after COVID-19 vaccination. The receptors come from a human donor who received a COVID-19 vaccine.

The V call is TRBV18, the J call TRBJ1-3, with 8 bases matching TRBD1. CDR1 KGHSH and CDR2 LQKENI come from the germline V gene. This CDR3 contains 19 residues. V shed 1 base, J shed 1 base, and the junction held 12 bases outside the gene matches. CDR3 protein: CASSPLPTQGVRSGNTIYF. The CDR3 DNA reads TGTGCCAGCTCACCACTCCCCACACAGGGGGTGAGATCTGGAAACACCATATATTTT. The variable domain in full, with the rest retrieved from reference TRBV18 and TRBJ1-3, is NAGVMQNPRHLVRRRGQEARLRCSPMKGHSHVYWYRQLPEEGLKFMVYLQKENIIDESGMPKERFSAEFPKEGPSILRIQQVVRGDSAAYFCASSPLPTQGVRSGNTIYFGEGSWLTVV.

The J gene is TRBJ1-2, the V gene TRBV28; no clear D gene. Germline V gene lookup returns CDR1 MDHEN and CDR2 SYDVKM. Trimming stripped 5 bases from V and 2 bases from J, with 6 bases between. CDR3 length: 12 amino acids. CDR3 nucleotides: TGTGCCAGCAGTGAGGGAAACTATGGCTACACCTTC. This codes for CASSEGNYGYTF.

CDR3 DNA sequence: TGCGCCAGCAGCCAACCGGGGGCACACGCAGATACGCAGTATTTT. It specifies CASSQPGAHADTQYF. The chain couples TRBV4-1 to TRBJ2-3; D tentatively reads TRBD1 or TRBD2 (6 bases each). This CDR3 has 15 residues. The V gene's germline CDR1 is MGHRA and CDR2 YSYEKL. V lost 2 bases, J lost 4 bases, and 13 bases lay in between.

This sequence joins TRBV3-1 (or the pseudogene TRBV3-2) and TRBJ1-1, with D perhaps matching TRBD1 (6 bases). The V and J ends lost 1 base and 0 bases respectively, with 12 bases between them. The germline CDR1 and CDR2 sequences are LGHDT and YNNKEL (reference sequence). The CDR3 extends over 16 amino acids. Here the CDR3 DNA reads TGTGCCAGCAGCCAAGGCGGGGGGGCATTGAACACTGAAGCTTTCTTT. Amino acid sequence: CASSQGGGALNTEAFF.

The gene calls are TRBV9 and TRBJ2-3, with TRBD1 matching over 9 bases. V dropped 0 bases and J dropped 0; count of bases not matched to a gene: 2. In germline, CDR1 is SGDLS, CDR2 YYNGEE. This CDR3 region has 16 residues. The CDR3 DNA reads TGTGCCAGCAGCGTAGTACAGGGGGCGAGCACAGATACGCAGTATTTT. Its protein product is CASSVVQGASTDTQYF.

This clone was found a few times. The chain recombines TRBV28 with TRBJ2-1; 10 nucleotides match TRBD2. The V and J ends lost 3 bases and 8 bases, in that order; junction bases with no gene match: 13. This CDR3 is 17 amino acids long. The germline CDR1 and CDR2 sequences are MDHEN and SYDVKM. In nucleotides, the CDR3 is TGTGCCAGCAGTTTCCCTCCACGTAGCGGGAGGCCGGATGAGCAGTTCTTC. Protein: CASSFPPRSGRPDEQFF.

This clone showed up just a few times. V is TRBV7-2 and J is TRBJ1-2; TRBD1 agrees at 8 bases. V lost 2 bases, J lost 4 bases, and 12 bases stayed unmatched. The length of the CDR3 is 17 residues. Per germline, CDR1 SGHTA and CDR2 FQGNSA. This CDR3 is CASSLSPEQGAIYGYTF. The CDR3, as DNA: TGTGCCAGCAGCTTATCCCCTGAGCAGGGGGCCATCTATGGCTACACCTTC.

This chain connects TRBV7-2 to TRBJ1-3; TRBD1 aligns across 7 bases. Germline-derived CDR1 and CDR2 are SGHTA and FQGNSA. The V gene end was trimmed by 5 bases and the J gene end by 6 bases; junction bases not matched to a gene: 10. This CDR3 is 15 amino acids long. Here the CDR3 reads CASSPQTGRVNTIYF. Here the CDR3 DNA reads TGTGCCAGCAGCCCCCAGACAGGGAGGGTAAACACCATATATTTT.

This chain links TRBV6-5 with TRBJ1-1; TRBD1 might be the D (5 bases). Germline V gives CDR1 MNHEY, CDR2 SVGAGI. V was trimmed by 6 bases and J by 3 bases, leaving 11 bases between them. The CDR3 is 13 residues long. The CDR3 loop is CASRRQLHTEAFF. The CDR3 coding sequence is TGTGCCAGCAGAAGACAGTTGCACACTGAAGCTTTCTTT.

This clone was counted between two and nine times. V is TRBV4-2 and J is TRBJ1-5; the D gene is possibly TRBD1 (5 bases). Germline CDR1 reads LGHNA; CDR2 reads YNFKEQ. The CDR3 extends over 17 amino acids. The germline V and J ends were trimmed by 5 bases and 4 bases, with 21 bases remaining between them. The CDR3, as DNA: TGTGCCAGCAGCAGGGCACAGGACTCGACTCTTAATCAGCCCCAGCATTTT. Amino acid sequence: CASSRAQDSTLNQPQHF.

This clone was detected only once. V usage is TRBV2 and J usage is TRBJ2-2, with D unresolved. This CDR3 is built from 14 residues. Germline assignment: CDR1 SNHLY and CDR2 FYNNEI. V was trimmed by 6 bases and J by 1 base, leaving 9 bases between them. The CDR3 DNA reads TGTGCCAGCAGACTCGGTCAGAACACCGGGGAGCTGTTTTTT. This sequence encodes CASRLGQNTGELFF.

This clone has only a few counts. V usage is TRBV10-3 and J usage is TRBJ1-4; D gene unclear. The germline gives CDR1 ENHRY, CDR2 SYGVKD. The V gene lost 2 bases and the J gene lost 6 bases, with 10 bases spanning the gap. The CDR3 has 14 residues. The CDR3 loop is CAISETASDEKLFF. The CDR3 nucleotides read TGTGCCATCAGTGAGACGGCCTCGGATGAAAAACTGTTTTTT.

By proportion, this clone is medium-sized. A junction boundary mismatches the germline segment, possibly from a read error. The J gene is TRBJ1-1, the V gene TRBV29-1, with 9 bases identical to TRBD1. Germline V gene lookup returns CDR1 SQVTM and CDR2 ANQGSEA. The CDR3 is 11 amino acids. The CDR3 bases are TGCAGCGTTGGCTGGCGTGACAGGGGGACGTTT. It is translated as CSVGWRDRGTF.

The genes are TRBV7-9 and TRBJ2-3, with a weak D call TRBD1 (5 bases). With 11 bases removed from V and 6 bases from J, the gap between germline ends came to 15 bases. CDR3 length: 12 residues. Germline-derived CDR1 and CDR2 are SEHNR and FQNEAQ (reference sequence). CDR3 sequence (DNA): TGTGCCCCCAGGGCGTCGGAGGATACGCAGTATTTT. Translated: CAPRASEDTQYF.

This clone appeared once. CDR3 coding DNA: TGTGCCAGTAGTTCCACAGGGACAAACTCTGGGGCCAACGTCCTGACTTTC. Encoded protein: CASSSTGTNSGANVLTF. The rearrangement joins TRBV19 to TRBJ2-6; TRBD1 is a possible D gene (6 bases). The CDR3 is made up of 17 amino acids. V lost 5 bases, J lost 0 bases, and 14 bases lay in between. The V gene's germline CDR1 is LNHDA and CDR2 SQIVND (reference sequence).

The V gene is TRBV20-1, the J gene TRBJ1-2; D is possibly TRBD1 (5 bases). Looked up from germline, CDR1 is DFQATT and CDR2 is SNEGSKA (reference sequence). Trimming stripped 5 bases from V and 4 bases from J, with 8 bases between. The CDR3 is 11 residues long. CDR3 sequence (DNA): TGCAGTGCTGCGGACATCTATGGCTACACCTTC. Encoded protein: CSAADIYGYTF.

The chain couples TRBV6-5 to TRBJ2-1; 8 nucleotides match TRBD1. The CDR3 is made up of 15 amino acids. The germline V gene encodes CDR1 MNHEY and CDR2 SVGAGI. Trimming cost V 6 bases and J 0 bases; bases outside gene matches: 4. The CDR3 sequence: CASSRQGYSYNEQFF. The CDR3 region has the DNA TGTGCCAGCAGCCGACAGGGGTACTCCTACAATGAGCAGTTCTTC.

The chain recombines TRBV7-2 with TRBJ2-7; 10 bases map to TRBD2. Germline V gene data show CDR1 as SGHTA and CDR2 as FQGNSA. After removal of 1 base from V and 13 bases from J, the junction contained 7 bases not matched to a gene. The CDR3 is made up of 13 amino acids. CDR3: CASSLGPSGRTYF. The CDR3 nucleotides are TGTGCCAGCAGCTTAGGGCCTAGCGGGAGAACTTACTTC.

The V call is TRBV19, the J call TRBJ2-7; 7 nucleotides agree with TRBD1. CDR1 and CDR2 from the germline V gene are LNHDA and SQIVND (reference sequence). The CDR3 totals 16 residues. The V segment lost 5 bases and the J segment 6 bases; nucleotides outside the gene matches: 16. CDR3 residues: CASSPGQAPRDFEQYF. The CDR3 DNA is TGTGCCAGTAGTCCTGGACAGGCCCCCCGGGATTTCGAGCAGTACTTC.